This T cell receptor beta chain was documented in a study of shared clonotypes between healthy human individuals. Looking at the study overall: Donors consisted of two women and a few men between 18 and 49.

Unsorted samples, those not sorted, used approximately 100 million PBMCs for genomic DNA. CDR1 GTSNPN and CDR2 SVGIG come from the germline V gene (reference sequence). The CDR3 sequence is 12 residues long. V lost 4 bases, J lost 8 bases, and 14 bases lay in between. Across several immunoSEQ plates, the genomic DNA of each subset was split evenly. Only in-frame clones appear in the TCRdb table, and some are missing; sequencing was by immunoSEQ multiplex PCR. The sample contains roughly 480,000 clones, 70% to 85% of which appear only once. The table lists this clone with a count of one. Sequenced material: PBMCs. The sequence was collected from a woman aged 40 to 49 in good health. Some clones in this sample may be carry-over from other donors' samples. The chain is built from TRBV30 and TRBJ1-2; D might be TRBD1 (6 bases). CDR3 coding DNA: TGTGCCTGGAATCCTCAGGGGTTGGGCTACACCTTC. Encoded protein: CAWNPQGLGYTF.